This T cell receptor (beta chain) appears in the sequencing data of a study of Ad26.COV2.S vaccination and SARS-CoV-2 variants. V gave up 3 bases and J gave up 2 bases, with 6 bases separating them. Germline CDR1 and CDR2: MNHEY and SVGEGT. The CDR3 loop spans 13 amino acids. Here immunoSEQ multiplex PCR was the method, and the copy in TCRdb shows in-frame clones only, minus some. Here the sample spans about 400,000 clones, about four fifths being singletons. As to treatment: some 20 received Ad26.COV2.S at low or high dose, single or two shots; about five received placebo; per-sample allocation not given. Sampling occurred on day 63 after the first vaccine or placebo injection.

The TCR sequence derives from a person aged 18-60 years who received the Ad26.COV2.S COVID-19 vaccine or a placebo. This chain connects TRBV6-2 or TRBV6-3 to TRBJ2-3; no definite D call. The specimen comprised peripheral blood, sampled in a trial of Ad26.COV2.S vaccine versus placebo. The CDR3 loop is CASSYDLTDTQYF. The CDR3 coding sequence is TGTGCCAGCAGTTATGACCTCACAGATACGCAGTATTTT.